This T cell receptor beta chain was identified during a study of shared clonotypes between healthy human individuals. Germline CDR1 and CDR2: SGHRS and YFSETQ. Trimming removed 3 bases at V and 0 bases at J, with 10 bases between. This CDR3 is 14 amino acids long. Researchers divided each subset's genomic DNA evenly across several immunoSEQ plates. The repertoire was sequenced with immunoSEQ multiplex PCR; TCRdb's copy has only in-frame clones and lacks some. This sample has approximately 1,500,000 clones; 95% to 99% occur once, and the top ten carry around 0.45%. The sequence was collected from a man aged 25 to 40 in good health. Sequences were obtained from naive CD4+ T cells sorted from blood. Sample subset: CD45RA+ positively selected. This rearrangement joins TRBV5-1 to TRBJ2-7; D gene unclear. The CDR3 DNA reads as TGCGCCAGCAGCTCGAGCGTCGTCTCCTACGAGCAGTACTTC. This encodes CASSSSVVSYEQYF.